The clone carrying this T cell receptor beta chain was seen more than once but under ten times. Its specificity is unknown. The sample originates from a study of blood T cells in healthy people across ages. Whole-study findings and limits: Age showed a roughly linear inverse relationship with TCR beta diversity per million T cells.

Alongside a J-beta primer mix, a sample-barcoded 5' primer served in a second PCR lasting 7 to 11 cycles. TCRdb reanalysed the 5' RACE reads using MiXCR and keeps one entry per CDR3 protein. The table shows about 1.5 million distinct CDR3 sequences, with 42% occurring only once. Per the germline V gene, CDR1 is LGHNA and CDR2 is YSLEER. The CDR3 consists of 13 residues. The J gene is TRBJ2-1, the V gene TRBV4-3; D gene uncertain. Near its end, the DNA agrees better with TRBJ2-7, so the J call may be wrong. Sequencing used blood. This clonotype originated in a young woman in good health. The CDR3 DNA reads as TGCGCCAGCAGCCAATCCGGTTACAATGAGCAGTACTTC. Its protein is CASSQSGYNEQYF.